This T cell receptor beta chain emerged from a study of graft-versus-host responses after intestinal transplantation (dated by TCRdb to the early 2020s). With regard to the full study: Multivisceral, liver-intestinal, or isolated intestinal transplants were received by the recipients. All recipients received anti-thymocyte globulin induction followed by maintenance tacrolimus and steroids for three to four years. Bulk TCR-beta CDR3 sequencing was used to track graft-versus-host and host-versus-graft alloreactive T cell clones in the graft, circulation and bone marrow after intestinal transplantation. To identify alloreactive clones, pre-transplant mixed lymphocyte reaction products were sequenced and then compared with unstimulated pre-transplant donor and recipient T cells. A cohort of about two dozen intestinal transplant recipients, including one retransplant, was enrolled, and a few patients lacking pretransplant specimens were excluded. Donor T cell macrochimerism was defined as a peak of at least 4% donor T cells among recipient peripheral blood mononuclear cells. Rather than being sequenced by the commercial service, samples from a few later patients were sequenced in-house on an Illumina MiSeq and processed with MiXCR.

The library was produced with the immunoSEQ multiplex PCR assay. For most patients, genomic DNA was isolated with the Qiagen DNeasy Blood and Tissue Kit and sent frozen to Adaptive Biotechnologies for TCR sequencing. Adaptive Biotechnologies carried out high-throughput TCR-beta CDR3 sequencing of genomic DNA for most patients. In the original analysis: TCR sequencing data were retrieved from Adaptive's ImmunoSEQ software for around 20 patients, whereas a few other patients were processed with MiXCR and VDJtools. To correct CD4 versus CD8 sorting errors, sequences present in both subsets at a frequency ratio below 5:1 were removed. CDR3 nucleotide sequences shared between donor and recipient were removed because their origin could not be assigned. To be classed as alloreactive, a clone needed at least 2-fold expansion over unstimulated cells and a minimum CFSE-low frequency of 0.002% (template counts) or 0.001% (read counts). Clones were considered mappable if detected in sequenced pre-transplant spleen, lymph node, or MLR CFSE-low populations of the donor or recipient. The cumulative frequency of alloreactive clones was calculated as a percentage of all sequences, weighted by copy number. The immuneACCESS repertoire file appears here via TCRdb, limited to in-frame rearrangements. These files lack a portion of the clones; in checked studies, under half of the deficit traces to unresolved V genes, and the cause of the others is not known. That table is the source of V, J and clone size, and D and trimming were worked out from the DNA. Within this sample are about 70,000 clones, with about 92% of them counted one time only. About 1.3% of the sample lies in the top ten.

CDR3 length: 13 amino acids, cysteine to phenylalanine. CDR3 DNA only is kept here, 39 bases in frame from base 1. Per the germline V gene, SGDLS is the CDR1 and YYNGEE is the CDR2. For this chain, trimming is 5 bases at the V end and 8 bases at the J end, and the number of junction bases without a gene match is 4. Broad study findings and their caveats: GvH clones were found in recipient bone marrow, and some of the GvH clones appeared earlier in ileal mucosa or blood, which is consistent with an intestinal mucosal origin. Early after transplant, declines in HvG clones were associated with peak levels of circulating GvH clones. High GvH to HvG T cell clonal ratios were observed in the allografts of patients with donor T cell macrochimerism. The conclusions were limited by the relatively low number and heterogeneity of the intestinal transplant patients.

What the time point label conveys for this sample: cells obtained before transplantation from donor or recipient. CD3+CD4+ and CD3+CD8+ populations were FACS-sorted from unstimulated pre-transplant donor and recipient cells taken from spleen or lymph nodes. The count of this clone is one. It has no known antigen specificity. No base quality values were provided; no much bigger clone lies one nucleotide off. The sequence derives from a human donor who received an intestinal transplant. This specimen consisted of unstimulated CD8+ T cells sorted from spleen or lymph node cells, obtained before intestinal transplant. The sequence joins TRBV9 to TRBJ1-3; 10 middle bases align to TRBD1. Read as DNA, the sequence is TGTGCCAGCAGGGACGGACAGGGGGACACCATATATTTT. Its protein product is CASRDGQGDTIYF.